The sequence of this T cell receptor beta chain was determined in a study of cytomegalovirus exposure and HLA in healthy donors. Study summary: Most donors, about 77% of a few hundred genotyped, fell in the Caucasian-associated ancestry cluster. Study observations and caveats: Sequencing depth across donors, presence/absence analyses assumed, was roughly uniform. Association of a missense DCLRE1C variant with TCR beta V- and J-gene trimming was reported in a later analysis. Most of the CMV-associated TCR beta chains (in a later analysis) appeared to be HLA-restricted.

Turning to this clone: The antigen remains unidentified.

CDR3 size: 14 residues. Deletions cut 3 bases from V and 4 bases from J, with 12 bases between. CDR1 SGHAT and CDR2 FQDESV come from the germline V gene (reference sequence). PCR was performed using 60 Vbeta and 13 Jbeta primers. Sequenced by immunoSEQ multiplex PCR; TCRdb stores in-frame clones only, minus some. The top ten clones hold 1.5% to 2% of a sample with about 140,000 clones, approximately 70% of them seen once. The chain combines TRBV11-1 with TRBJ1-1; D possibly corresponds to TRBD1 (6 bases). This receptor was identified in a woman aged 25 to 39 in good health and CMV-seronegative. The sequencing input was PBMCs. In nucleotides, the CDR3 is TGTGCCAGCAGCTTTAGGGGGTACGGCACTGAAGCTTTCTTT. This sequence encodes CASSFRGYGTEAFF.